Sequencing of this TCR beta chain was carried out in a study of blood T cell repertoires in COVID-19. Germline V CDR1 and CDR2: SGHVS, FQNEAQ. The CDR3 is 15 residues long. Trimming took 7 bases from V and 4 from J, leaving 16 bases between them. The repertoire was sequenced with immunoSEQ multiplex PCR; TCRdb's copy has only in-frame clones and lacks some. The sample yields a few hundred thousand clones, roughly 89% seen once. The V and J genes are TRBV7-8 and TRBJ1-4; no firm D call. The source of this sequence is a woman in her sixties or seventies with COVID-19, enrolled during active disease. The specimen was peripheral blood. CDR3 sequence reads: CASTLSSPGNEKLFF. CDR3 nucleotide sequence: TGTGCCAGCACCCTTTCGTCGCCGGGTAATGAAAAACTGTTTTTT.